The 3 T cell receptor beta chains presented below share a single source sample, sequenced in a study of blood T cell repertoires in COVID-19. Profiled with immunoSEQ multiplex PCR; TCRdb holds only in-frame clones, not every one. The profile shows tens of thousands of clones, more than 65% of them singletons. Sequencing used peripheral blood. These receptors came from a human donor in a cohort sampled during active COVID-19.

J is TRBJ2-7 and V is TRBV9, with TRBD1 matching over 7 bases. The J segment lost 6 bases and the V segment lost 0 bases, leaving 3 bases of the junction unmatched. Per the germline V gene, CDR1 is SGDLS and CDR2 is YYNGEE. The CDR3 spans 13 residues. CDR3 DNA sequence: TGTGCCAGCAGCGTAGAGAACAGGGGCGAGCAGTACTTC. Residues: CASSVENRGEQYF.

This chain connects TRBV19 to TRBJ1-5; D not resolved. Trimming cost V 3 bases and J 6 bases, with 9 bases left between them. Germline CDR1 and CDR2: LNHDA and SQIVND (reference sequence). The length of the CDR3 is 13 residues. The CDR3 bases are TGTGCCAGTAGTATTGATTCGGTTCAGCCCCAGCATTTT. Its translation is CASSIDSVQPQHF.

In nucleotides, the CDR3 is TGTGCCAGCAGATCGGGACTCAACAATGAGCAGTTCTTC. Its protein is CASRSGLNNEQFF. This chain links TRBV12-3 or TRBV12-4 with TRBJ2-1, with a possible D match to TRBD2 (6 bases). The CDR3 runs to 13 residues. Trimming took off 6 bases at V and 5 bases at J, with 11 bases between the two ends.